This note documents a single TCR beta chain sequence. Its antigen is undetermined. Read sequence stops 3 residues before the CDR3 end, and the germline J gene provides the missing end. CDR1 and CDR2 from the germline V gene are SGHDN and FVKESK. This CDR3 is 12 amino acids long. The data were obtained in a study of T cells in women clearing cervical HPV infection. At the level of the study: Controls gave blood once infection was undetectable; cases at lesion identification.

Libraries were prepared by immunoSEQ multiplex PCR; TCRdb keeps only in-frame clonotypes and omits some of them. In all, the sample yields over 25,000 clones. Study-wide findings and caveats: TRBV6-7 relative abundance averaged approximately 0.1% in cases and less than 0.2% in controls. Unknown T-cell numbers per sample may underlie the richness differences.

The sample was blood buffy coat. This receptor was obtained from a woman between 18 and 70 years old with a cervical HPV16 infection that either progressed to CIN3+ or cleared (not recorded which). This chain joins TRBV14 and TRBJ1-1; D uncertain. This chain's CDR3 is CASSQWSEGAFF. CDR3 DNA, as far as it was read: TGTGCCAGCAGCCAATGGTCGGAGGGT.